A single sample gave rise to the 18 T cell receptor beta chains below, sequenced in a study of shared clonotypes between healthy human individuals. Clones were sequenced by immunoSEQ multiplex PCR, and TCRdb holds only the in-frame ones, with some missing. The sample gives around 500,000 clones, around 80% of which show up once; 9.5% to 15% is in the top ten. Source material: PBMCs. Source of these receptors: a woman aged 40-49 years in good health. Some clones in this sample may be carry-over from other donors' samples.

V gene TRBV7-2 combines with J gene TRBJ2-3, with D perhaps TRBD2 (5 bases). The CDR3 spans 14 residues. Trimming cost V 1 base and J 6 bases, with 11 bases left between them. The germline CDR1 and CDR2 sequences are SGHTA and FQGNSA. The CDR3 is CASSLVPGMDTQYF. CDR3 DNA sequence: TGTGCCAGCAGCTTAGTTCCGGGAATGGATACGCAGTATTTT.

The V and J genes are TRBV2 and TRBJ2-7; D is perhaps TRBD1 (6 bases). The CDR3 contains 13 residues. Germline-derived CDR1 and CDR2 are SNHLY and FYNNEI. Trimming stripped 6 bases from V and 6 bases from J, with 15 bases between. CDR3 coding DNA: TGTGCCAGCAGGGAACATACAGGGAGCGAGCAGTACTTC. Translation gives CASREHTGSEQYF.

The chain combines TRBV11-2 with TRBJ1-5; D call uncertain. The CDR3 is made up of 14 amino acids. Germline loops: CDR1 SGHAT, CDR2 FQNNGV. Trimming removed 3 bases from V and 3 bases from J, with 9 bases in between. The CDR3 loop is CASSLGSNNQPQHF. CDR3 DNA sequence: TGTGCCAGCAGCTTGGGCAGCAACAATCAGCCCCAGCATTTT.

Points on this clone: A read error may produce the germline difference seen at one junction end. This chain links TRBV7-7 with TRBJ2-1, with TRBD2 matching 10 bases. This CDR3 is built from 14 residues. Germline V gene sequence: CDR1 SSHAT, CDR2 FNYEAQ (reference sequence). The CDR3 here is CASSPGTSDHVQFF. CDR3 sequence (DNA): TGTGCTAGCAGCCCCGGGACTAGCGATCACGTGCAGTTCTTC.

The chain links TRBV2 to TRBJ2-5; TRBD2 might be the D (6 bases). The CDR3 consists of 15 residues. V lost 2 bases and J 4 bases, leaving 14 bases between the germline ends. The germline gives CDR1 SNHLY, CDR2 FYNNEI. CDR3 protein: CASSELGGDGETQYF. CDR3 sequence (DNA): TGTGCCAGCAGTGAATTGGGCGGGGACGGAGAGACCCAGTACTTC.

CDR3 amino acids: CASSQTGDNTEAFF. Written as DNA, the CDR3 is TGTGCCAGTAGTCAGACAGGGGACAACACTGAAGCTTTCTTT. The V and J genes are TRBV19 and TRBJ1-1, with 8 bases fitting TRBD1. Germline assignment: CDR1 LNHDA and CDR2 SQIVND (reference sequence). After removal of 5 bases from V and 2 bases from J, the junction contained 4 bases not matched to a gene. CDR3 length: 14 residues.

The CDR3 bases are TGCGCCAGCAGCTTGGTAGGGGGAGATTCATCTGGAAACACCATATATTTT. Protein: CASSLVGGDSSGNTIYF. The chain employs TRBV5-1 and TRBJ1-3; TRBD1 is a possible D gene (6 bases). Germline lookup yields CDR1 SGHRS and CDR2 YFSETQ. This CDR3 has 17 amino acids. Between the trimmed V and J ends, which lost 0 bases and 1 base, there was a span of 14 bases.

The chain combines TRBV4-3 with TRBJ2-5; 7 nucleotides align to TRBD1. The J call may be faulty, since TRBJ2-7 better matches the DNA end. CDR1 and CDR2 from the germline V gene are LGHNA and YSLEER. The CDR3 has 14 residues. CDR3 in amino acids: CASSHRDRDDEQYF. Written as DNA, the CDR3 is TGCGCCAGCAGCCACCGGGACAGAGACGACGAGCAGTACTTC.

The chain combines TRBV10-3 with TRBJ1-2; the D is unclear. Looked up from germline, CDR1 is ENHRY and CDR2 is SYGVKD. There are 13 residues in the CDR3. The V end lost 10 bases, the J end lost 0 bases, and 12 bases lay between the germline ends. CDR3 in DNA: TGTGCCACTGGCAGCGCCACTAACTATGGCTACACCTTC. Residues: CATGSATNYGYTF.

This sequence joins TRBV10-3 and TRBJ2-5; 8 bases are a match to TRBD2. Germline values: CDR1 ENHRY, CDR2 SYGVKD. V gave up 6 bases and J gave up 4 bases; unmatched junction bases: 4. This CDR3 has 13 residues. CDR3: CAIRRGLGETQYF. The CDR3, as DNA: TGTGCCATCAGGAGGGGACTAGGAGAGACCCAGTACTTC.

This chain joins TRBV6-6 and TRBJ2-7; TRBD2 might be the D (6 bases). The CDR3 is 14 residues long. Trimming removed 5 bases from V and 4 bases from J, with 15 bases in between. CDR1 and CDR2 from the germline V gene are MNHNY and SVGAGI (reference sequence). The CDR3 DNA reads as TGTGCCAGCAGTATTCGGGACTCTCAATACGAGCAGTACTTC. Translated: CASSIRDSQYEQYF.

This clone was seen only a few times. The chain is built from TRBV2 and TRBJ2-2; 8 bases match TRBD1. The V gene's germline CDR1 is SNHLY and CDR2 FYNNEI. This CDR3 comprises 15 residues. V lost 4 bases, J lost 6 bases, and 7 bases stayed unmatched. CDR3 DNA: TGTGCCAGCAGTGGGGCGGCCAGGGGGCCCGGGGAGCTGTTTTTT. This sequence encodes CASSGAARGPGELFF.

V and J are TRBV19 and TRBJ2-5, with 9 positions matching TRBD2. The CDR3 consists of 17 residues. The ends lost 1 base at V and 4 bases at J; junction bases unmatched: 10. Per the germline V gene, CDR1 is LNHDA and CDR2 is SQIVND (reference sequence). CDR3: CASSIGVAGGPRETQYF. In DNA form, the CDR3 reads TGTGCCAGTAGTATAGGGGTCGCGGGAGGGCCGAGAGAGACCCAGTACTTC.

The chain recombines TRBV29-1 with TRBJ2-7, with no clear D. The CDR3 sequence is 11 residues long. CDR1 and CDR2 from the germline V gene are SQVTM and ANQGSEA. The V end was cut by 1 base, the J end by 4 bases, with 5 bases between. The CDR3 DNA sequence: TGCAGCGTTGAAGTCTTGTACGAGCAGTACTTC. Translation gives CSVEVLYEQYF.

This chain connects TRBV28 to TRBJ2-7, with 10 nucleotides matching TRBD2. The CDR3 loop spans 14 amino acids. CDR1 is MDHEN and CDR2 is SYDVKM in the germline V gene. V gave up 5 bases and J gave up 4 bases; unmatched junction bases: 5. The CDR3 coding sequence is TGTGCCAGCAGTCCCGGGACTAGCGAATACGAGCAGTACTTC. Its protein product is CASSPGTSEYEQYF.

At least ten counts were recorded for this clone. The genes are TRBV5-1 and TRBJ2-1; TRBD2 agrees at 13 bases. Losses at the gene ends were 4 bases for V and 9 bases for J; bases not matched to a gene: 10. CDR1 is SGHRS and CDR2 is YFSETQ in the germline V gene. The CDR3 extends over 16 amino acids. DNA of the CDR3: TGCGCCAGCAGCGGAACTAGCGGGAGGGCCGGGGGTGAGCAGTTCTTC. Encoded protein: CASSGTSGRAGGEQFF. Drawing the rest from reference TRBV5-1 and TRBJ2-1, the complete variable domain is KAGVTQTPRYLIKTRGQQVTLSCSPISGHRSVSWYQQTPGQGLQFLFEYFSETQRNKGNFPGRFSGRQFSNSRSEMNVSTLELGDSALYLCASSGTSGRAGGEQFFGPGTRLTVL.

The V call is TRBV19, the J call TRBJ2-7; 7 bases line up with TRBD1. J was trimmed by 3 bases and V by 6 bases; bases with no gene match: 8. CDR3 length equals 14 residues. Germline values: CDR1 LNHDA, CDR2 SQIVND (reference sequence). CDR3 nucleotide sequence: TGTGCCAGTAGCCAGGACAGGTGGGGCTACGAGCAGTACTTC. Its translation is CASSQDRWGYEQYF.

This sequence joins TRBV6-5 and TRBJ1-1; a weak D match, TRBD1 (5 bases). The V gene's germline CDR1 is MNHEY and CDR2 SVGAGI. Trimming stripped 0 bases from V and 4 bases from J, with 15 bases between. The CDR3 runs to 16 residues. CDR3 in DNA: TGTGCCAGCAGTTACTCAGCAGGGCGGGGTGGCACTGAAGCTTTCTTT. Protein: CASSYSAGRGGTEAFF.